This is a list of T cell receptor beta chains from one sample in a study of post-analysis software for immune sequencing data. A single record per CDR3 protein comes from TCRdb applying MiXCR to the PCR reads. The sample lists roughly 700,000 distinct CDR3 sequences, roughly 27% occurring once. Sequencing was performed on blood. Receptor source: a girl aged 10 to 17 with multiple sclerosis. The CDR3 runs from the conserved cysteine through the conserved F or W. D genes are given only for firm matches. The listing skips clone size in some rows; elsewhere it reads once, few, many or a size class.

v_call	clone_size	j_call	d_call	cdr3_nt	cdr3_aa
TRBV6-1	few	TRBJ1-2	.	TGTGCCAGCAGTGGCCTTGGTACAGTGGGTAACTATGGCTACACCTTC	CASSGLGTVGNYGYTF
TRBV6-1	.	TRBJ1-5	.	TGTGCCAGCAGTGTTGAGGGTGGCCAGCCCCAGCATTTT	CASSVEGGQPQHF
TRBV5-1	.	TRBJ2-1	.	TGCGCCAGCAGCTCGGGGTCTAGCGGAGGGGGCATCAACAATGAGCAGTTCTTC	CASSSGSSGGGINNEQFF
TRBV7-2	few	TRBJ1-2	.	TGTGCCAGCAGCTTAGATTGGGGATTAGGGGGCTACACCTTC	CASSLDWGLGGYTF
TRBV5-1	few	TRBJ2-6	TRBD1	TGCGCCAGCAGCTTCTGGACAGGGGGCGGGTCTGGGGCCAACGTCCTGACTTTC	CASSFWTGGGSGANVLTF
TRBV12-3/TRBV12-4	.	TRBJ2-1	TRBD1	TGTGCCAGCAGTCGGACCGGGACAGGGCAGGATGAGCAGTTCTTC	CASSRTGTGQDEQFF
TRBV29-1	.	TRBJ1-1	.	TGCAGCGTTGGCCGGACCGGGCCGAACACTGAAGCTTTCTTT	CSVGRTGPNTEAFF
TRBV28	.	TRBJ2-5	.	TGTGCCAGCAATCCTCCCGATGGCTGGCACGAGCGGTACTTC	CASNPPDGWHERYF
TRBV6-2/TRBV6-3	few	TRBJ2-3	.	TGTGCCAGCAGTTACTCGAAGGTCGGGACTGGAGGTGATACGCAGTATTTT	CASSYSKVGTGGDTQYF
TRBV10-3	few	TRBJ2-3	TRBD1	TGTGCCATCAGTGAGGGGGGACAGGGGCTCTCAGATACGCAGTATTTT	CAISEGGQGLSDTQYF
TRBV4-3	few	TRBJ2-1	TRBD2	TGCGCCAGCAGCCAAGGGGCTAGCGGTTTCAGCTCCTACAATGAGCAGTTCTTC	CASSQGASGFSSYNEQFF
TRBV25-1	few	TRBJ2-1	TRBD2	TGTGCCAGCAGTGAATCGAGCGGGAAGCAGTTCTTC	CASSESSGKQFF
TRBV20-1	few	TRBJ1-5	.	TGCAGTGCTAGAGGGGGGGAAGGCAATCAGCCCCAGCATTTT	CSARGGEGNQPQHF
TRBV29-1	few	TRBJ2-3	.	TGCAGCGTCGAGGGGGGACGAGACACAGATACGCAGTATTTT	CSVEGGRDTDTQYF
TRBV29-1	few	TRBJ1-2	.	TGCAGCGCGGGACGGGACACTTACACCTTC	CSAGRDTYTF
TRBV7-2	.	TRBJ2-3	TRBD2	TGTGCCAGCAGCTTAGGTCTAGCGGGGGGAGGCACGCAGTATTTT	CASSLGLAGGGTQYF
TRBV27	few	TRBJ1-4	.	TGTGCCAGCAGTCCTACGGGAGGGGGTCCGGTATATAATGAAAAACTGTTTTTT	CASSPTGGGPVYNEKLFF
TRBV7-2	few	TRBJ2-6	.	TGTGCCAGCGGCCACTCTGGGGCCAACGTCCTGACTTTC	CASGHSGANVLTF
TRBV20-1	.	TRBJ2-1	TRBD2	TGCAGTGCTAGAGATCGGGCTAGCGGGAGTGATGAGCAGTTCTTC	CSARDRASGSDEQFF
TRBV3-1	few	TRBJ2-4	.	TGTGCCAGCAGCCAAGATCCACTAGCCTCAAACATTCAGTACTTC	CASSQDPLASNIQYF
TRBV5-1	.	TRBJ2-7	.	TGCGCCAGCAGCTGGGGCGACGACGGGGCCAGCGAGCAGTACTTC	CASSWGDDGASEQYF
TRBV28	.	TRBJ2-3	TRBD2	TGTGCCGGCAGCGTTACTAGCGGGAGAGGCACAGATACGCAGTATTTT	CAGSVTSGRGTDTQYF
TRBV19	once	TRBJ2-3	TRBD1	TGTGCCAGTAGTATTGCGGACAGGGCCACAGATACGCAGTATTTT	CASSIADRATDTQYF
TRBV5-1	few	TRBJ2-1	.	TGCGCCAGCAGCCCGTACCTCCAGCGGAGGAGCTCCTACAATGAGCAGTTCTTC	CASSPYLQRRSSYNEQFF
TRBV20-1	.	TRBJ2-7	TRBD2	TGCAGTGCTAGTTATGGGGCTAGCGGGAGGGAGAGCTCCTACAATGAGCAGTACTTC	CSASYGASGRESSYNEQYF
TRBV12-3/TRBV12-4	few	TRBJ1-4	.	TGTGCCAGCAGTTTACGTAGGGAAAAACTGTTTTTT	CASSLRREKLFF
TRBV28	few	TRBJ1-2	TRBD1	TGTGCCAGCAGTCCGACAGGGGGTCTTGGCTACACCTTC	CASSPTGGLGYTF
TRBV4-3	few	TRBJ1-5	.	TGCGCCAGCAGCCAAGATCCGGTAGGGAATCAGCCCCAGCATTTT	CASSQDPVGNQPQHF
TRBV20-1	.	TRBJ2-1	.	TGCAGTGCTAGAGATGTAGGACAGTACAATGAGCAGTTCTTC	CSARDVGQYNEQFF
TRBV7-2	.	TRBJ2-5	.	TGTGCCAGCAGGACTCAGCCTTTCCAAGAGACCCAGTACTTC	CASRTQPFQETQYF
TRBV24-1	.	TRBJ1-2	.	TGTGCCACCAGTGTAGGGGCAGACCCTAACTATGGCTACACCTTC	CATSVGADPNYGYTF
TRBV27	.	TRBJ2-1	.	TGTGCCAGCAGCCGGGCGAGGGGGGAGCAGTTCTTC	CASSRARGEQFF
TRBV29-1	few	TRBJ1-1	.	TGCAGCGTTGAGCTTTTAGAAGACACTGAAGCTTTCTTT	CSVELLEDTEAFF
TRBV10-3	.	TRBJ2-5	.	TGTGCCATCAGTGAAAGTAAGGGAACCCCGCCAGAGACCCAGTACTTC	CAISESKGTPPETQYF
TRBV15	.	TRBJ1-5	TRBD1	TGTGCCACCAGCAGACAGGGGGTTTGGCAGCCCCAGCATTTT	CATSRQGVWQPQHF
TRBV5-1	.	TRBJ2-2	.	TGCGCCAGCAGCTTGGGGGCAGGGCTGTACACCGGGGAGCTGTTTTTT	CASSLGAGLYTGELFF
TRBV29-1	many	TRBJ1-4	.	TGCAGCGTTGTTCTTCAGGGTCAAAAACTGTTTTTT	CSVVLQGQKLFF
TRBV29-1	.	TRBJ2-5	.	TGCAGCGTTGCACAGGGAGTGGGGGAGACCCAGTACTTC	CSVAQGVGETQYF
TRBV20-1	many	TRBJ2-7	.	TGCAGTGCTAGGTCCCGGGACACAACCTACGAGCAGTACTTC	CSARSRDTTYEQYF
TRBV5-1	.	TRBJ1-2	TRBD1	TGCGCCAGCAGCTCCTCAGGGGGCTATGGCTACACCTTC	CASSSSGGYGYTF